The 13 T cell receptor beta chains below were found in one sample sequenced in a study of Graves' ophthalmopathy and Graves' hyperthyroidism. Amplification from RNA transcripts yielded the TCR beta CDR3 regions. RT-PCR in the first round used HTBI primers; a second-round multiplex PCR followed. TCRdb used MiXCR to reprocess the multiplex PCR reads, holding one entry per CDR3 protein. This sample yields 300,000 or so distinct CDR3 sequences, of which roughly 16% are seen a single time; around 12% belongs to the top ten. Sequences were obtained from peripheral blood. Receptors originate from an adult man with Graves' ophthalmopathy.

There are many counts of this clonotype. The chain combines TRBV12-3 or TRBV12-4 with TRBJ2-7; 11 bases are shared with TRBD2. V lost 6 bases to trimming and J lost 2 bases; unmatched junction nucleotides: 6. The CDR3 runs 15 residues. The CDR3: CASRPTSGATYEQYF. As DNA, the CDR3 is TGTGCCAGCAGGCCGACTAGCGGGGCAACCTACGAGCAGTACTTC.

This sequence joins TRBV6-5 and TRBJ1-2; no clear D. Per germline, CDR1 MNHEY and CDR2 SVGAGI. The ends were cut back, 2 bases at V and 7 bases at J, with 11 bases in the middle. CDR3 size: 13 residues. The CDR3 loop reads CASSYPEGSGYTF. The CDR3 region has the DNA TGTGCCAGCAGTTACCCGGAGGGAAGTGGCTACACCTTC.

At least ten counts were recorded for this clonotype. This chain uses TRBV11-2 with TRBJ2-1, with TRBD2 identical over 11 bases. V shed 6 bases and J 6 bases; nucleotides not matched to a gene: 7. The CDR3 length is 15 residues. Germline CDR1 is SGHAT and CDR2 is FQNNGV. DNA of the CDR3: TGTGCCAGCAGGCAAGTGGGACTAGCGGTCAATGAGCAGTTCTTC. Its translation is CASRQVGLAVNEQFF.

This clonotype was seen at least ten times. This rearrangement joins TRBV6-5 to TRBJ1-5, with D unclear. Germline CDR1 is MNHEY and CDR2 is SVGAGI. This CDR3 is built from 14 residues. Trimming took 7 bases from V and 0 from J, leaving 10 bases between them. Written as DNA, the CDR3 is TGTGCCAGCACCAGAGACACTAGCAATCAGCCCCAGCATTTT. This codes for CASTRDTSNQPQHF.

The V gene is TRBV12-3 or TRBV12-4, the J gene TRBJ1-5, with D possibly being TRBD1 (6 bases). Trimming stripped 2 bases from V and 0 bases from J, with 17 bases between. The CDR3 length is 18 residues. CDR3 DNA sequence: TGTGCCAGCAGTTTACGGAAGGGGGTGGCCAATAGCAATCAGCCCCAGCATTTT. It specifies CASSLRKGVANSNQPQHF.

This clonotype was detected many times. The rearrangement links TRBV7-9 to TRBJ2-7; no definite D call. This CDR3 contains 11 residues. In germline, CDR1 is SEHNR, CDR2 FQNEAQ (reference sequence). Trimming removed 2 bases at V and 7 bases at J, with 6 bases between. The CDR3 region has the DNA TGTGCCAGCAGCTTAACCGGGGAGCAGTACTTC. Translated: CASSLTGEQYF.

This clonotype was counted ten times or more. The gene calls are TRBV4-3 and TRBJ2-2; D gene unclear. From germline, CDR1 is LGHNA and CDR2 YSLEER. The germline V and J ends were trimmed by 0 bases and 9 bases, with 11 bases remaining between them. This CDR3 region has 14 residues. As DNA, the CDR3 is TGCGCCAGCAGCCAAGAGTTCCGGAGCCGGGAGCTGTTTTTT. Protein: CASSQEFRSRELFF.

This rearrangement joins TRBV18 to TRBJ1-1, with D possibly being TRBD1 (5 bases). Deletions cut 6 bases from V and 4 bases from J, with 18 bases between. CDR1 KGHSH and CDR2 LQKENI come from the germline V gene. The CDR3 has 15 residues. The chain's CDR3 is CASSLNGGEGTEAFF. DNA for the CDR3: TGTGCCAGCTCCTTAAACGGAGGGGAAGGCACTGAAGCTTTCTTT.

Only a few counts were recorded for this clonotype. The chain recombines TRBV2 with TRBJ2-5; TRBD2 matches at 10 bases. This CDR3 is 14 amino acids long. The trim removed 8 bases at V and 4 bases at J, leaving 7 bases unmatched. Germline loops: CDR1 SNHLY, CDR2 FYNNEI. CDR3 nucleotide sequence: TGTGCCAGCGGGAGGACTAGCGGTCGAGAGACCCAGTACTTC. This codes for CASGRTSGRETQYF. Together with reference TRBV2 and TRBJ2-5, the CDR3 gives the full variable domain: EPEVTQTPSHQVTQMGQEVILRCVPISNHLYFYWYRQILGQKVEFLVSFYNNEISEKSEIFDDQFSVERPDGSNFTLKIRSTKLEDSAMYFCASGRTSGRETQYFGPGTRLLVL.

This clonotype was counted at least ten times. This chain connects TRBV5-1 to TRBJ1-1; D perhaps matches TRBD1 (5 bases). Germline CDR1 reads SGHRS; CDR2 reads YFSETQ. The CDR3 contains 13 residues. V was pared by 3 bases and J by 8 bases, with 14 bases between. For the CDR3, the DNA is TGCGCCAGCAGCTCTAGCGGGGGAGTGGAAGCTTTCTTT. Protein product: CASSSSGGVEAFF.

This clonotype was detected many times. V is TRBV2 and J is TRBJ2-5; D is possibly TRBD1 (5 bases). Looked up from germline, CDR1 is SNHLY and CDR2 is FYNNEI. The CDR3 extends over 13 amino acids. The V and J ends lost 2 bases and 5 bases respectively, with 9 bases between them. CDR3 in amino acids: CASSEWAGETQYF. The DNA for the CDR3 is TGTGCCAGCAGTGAATGGGCAGGGGAGACCCAGTACTTC.

This clonotype was seen many times. V and J are TRBV19 and TRBJ1-6, with 7 bases fitting TRBD1. Trimming removed 5 bases from V and 4 bases from J; junction bases left unmatched: 14. The CDR3 loop spans 18 amino acids. CDR1 LNHDA and CDR2 SQIVND come from the germline V gene (reference sequence). CDR3 amino acids: CASSDFTGARRYNSPLHF. CDR3 bases: TGTGCCAGTAGTGATTTCACAGGGGCCCGGCGGTATAATTCACCCCTCCACTTT.

This clonotype was detected many times. The gene calls are TRBV5-1 and TRBJ1-1; D is undetermined. V dropped 0 bases and J dropped 1 base, with 10 bases sitting between them. The CDR3 sequence is 15 residues long. Germline CDR1 and CDR2: SGHRS and YFSETQ. CDR3 DNA sequence: TGCGCCAGCAGCTTGGCCCAGGCGGGGAACACTGAAGCTTTCTTT. Translation: CASSLAQAGNTEAFF.